These 16 T cell receptor beta chains share one sample of origin, sequenced in a study of cytomegalovirus exposure and HLA in healthy donors (dated by TCRdb to about 2017). The library was generated by the immunoSEQ multiplex PCR assay. For the multiplex PCR, a mixture combining 60 forward primers for TCR Vbeta segments and 13 reverse primers for TCR Jbeta segments was used. The source is immuneACCESS, and TCRdb retained only in-frame sequences with V and J called. Part of the clones is not carried over; for the studies checked, unresolved V genes explain less than half of this, and the remainder is unexplained. Within this sample are over 110,000 clones, with about four fifths of them counted one time only. The ten largest clones capture around 2.5% of the sample. The sequencing input was PBMCs. These receptors came from a male donor in good health and CMV-seronegative.

The gene calls are TRBV2 and TRBJ2-3; D is undetermined. CDR3 length: 14 amino acids. Germline CDR1 SNHLY, CDR2 FYNNEI. The V gene lost 4 bases and the J gene lost 4 bases, with 12 bases spanning the gap. The CDR3 DNA follows: TGTGCCAGCAGTGTATCGACTGCCGCAGATACGCAGTATTTT. This codes for CASSVSTAADTQYF. Filled out from reference TRBV2 and TRBJ2-3, the complete variable domain reads EPEVTQTPSHQVTQMGQEVILRCVPISNHLYFYWYRQILGQKVEFLVSFYNNEISEKSEIFDDQFSVERPDGSNFTLKIRSTKLEDSAMYFCASSVSTAADTQYFGPGTRLTVL.

The genes are TRBV5-6 and TRBJ1-6, with a weak D call TRBD1 (5 bases). The CDR3 runs to 17 residues. Between the trimmed V and J ends, which lost 2 bases and 5 bases, there was a span of 17 bases. The germline CDR1 and CDR2 sequences are SGHDT and YYEEEE. The CDR3 here is CASSFFPGGVNNSPLHF. In nucleotides, the CDR3 is TGTGCCAGCAGCTTTTTTCCGGGGGGGGTAAATAATTCACCCCTCCACTTT.

The chain has TRBV15 and TRBJ2-3; 8 positions match TRBD2. The CDR3 runs 15 residues. Losses at the gene ends were 1 base for V and 2 bases for J; bases not matched to a gene: 2. The germline CDR1 and CDR2 sequences are LNHNV and YYDKDF (reference sequence). The DNA for the CDR3 is TGTGCCACCAGCAGAGCGGGAGGGCCCACAGATACGCAGTATTTT. This sequence encodes CATSRAGGPTDTQYF. Full variable domain (rest looked up from reference TRBV15 and TRBJ2-3): DAMVIQNPRYQVTQFGKPVTLSCSQTLNHNVMYWYQQKSSQAPKLLFHYYDKDFNNEADTPDNFQSRRPNTSFCFLDIRSPGLGDTAMYLCATSRAGGPTDTQYFGPGTRLTVL.

The chain has TRBV7-6 and TRBJ1-1; no clear D. Germline V gene lookup returns CDR1 SGHVS and CDR2 FNYEAQ. Trimming cost V 6 bases and J 4 bases, with 12 bases left between them. This CDR3 contains 13 residues. Written as DNA, the CDR3 is TGTGCCAGCAGTTCCGGTGAGGGCACTGAAGCTTTCTTT. Encoded protein: CASSSGEGTEAFF.

V usage is TRBV6-4 and J usage is TRBJ2-1, with a tentative D call TRBD1 (6 bases). The germline gives CDR1 MRHNA, CDR2 SNTAGT. Trimming left V 2 bases short and J 0 bases short, with 11 bases between. The CDR3 has 16 amino acids. CDR3 in amino acids: CASSDGGGSSYNEQFF. Here the CDR3 DNA reads TGTGCCAGCAGTGACGGGGGCGGCAGCTCCTACAATGAGCAGTTCTTC.

This clone turned up a few times. The V and J genes are TRBV27 and TRBJ1-6; perhaps TRBD1 as D (6 bases). The V end was cut by 6 bases, the J end by 9 bases, with 15 bases between. The CDR3 runs to 14 residues. The germline V gene encodes CDR1 MNHEY and CDR2 SMNVEV (reference sequence). CDR3 residues: CASSLGGGSSPLHF. The DNA of the CDR3 is TGTGCCAGCAGCCTGGGAGGGGGAAGTTCACCCCTCCACTTT.

This clone was counted a few times. The chain has TRBV5-5 and TRBJ2-7; 8 bases agree with TRBD2. Germline loops: CDR1 SGHKS, CDR2 YYEKEE (reference sequence). Trimming cost V 0 bases and J 2 bases; bases outside gene matches: 7. This CDR3 has 16 amino acids. In DNA form, the CDR3 reads TGTGCCAGCAGCTTGGCCGGACTAGCCGTGACCTACGAGCAGTACTTC. Its protein is CASSLAGLAVTYEQYF.

V usage is TRBV7-8 and J usage is TRBJ2-3, with D maybe TRBD2 (5 bases). Germline V gives CDR1 SGHVS, CDR2 FQNEAQ. This CDR3 has 13 amino acids. The V gene lost 3 bases and the J gene lost 4 bases, with 8 bases spanning the gap. The CDR3 sequence: CASSFPGSDTQYF. Here the CDR3 DNA reads TGTGCCAGCAGCTTCCCGGGGTCAGATACGCAGTATTTT. Full variable domain (rest looked up from reference TRBV7-8 and TRBJ2-3): GAGVSQSPRYKVAKRGQDVALRCDPISGHVSLFWYQQALGQGPEFLTYFQNEAQLDKSGLPSDRFFAERPEGSVSTLKIQRTQQEDSAVYLCASSFPGSDTQYFGPGTRLTVL.

The V and J genes are TRBV10-2 and TRBJ1-1; D is ambiguous. Germline V gives CDR1 WSHSY, CDR2 SAAADI. This CDR3 is 11 amino acids long. The V gene lost 6 bases and the J gene lost 4 bases, with 6 bases spanning the gap. CDR3 sequence: CASRNITEAFF. The CDR3 DNA follows: TGCGCCAGCAGGAACATCACTGAAGCTTTCTTT.

This chain uses TRBV18 with TRBJ2-1; no firm D call. Germline values: CDR1 KGHSH, CDR2 LQKENI. The CDR3 extends over 12 amino acids. V was shortened by 0 bases and J by 7 bases, with 4 bases between the two germline ends. The CDR3 loop is CASSPPENEQFF. CDR3 nucleotide sequence: TGTGCCAGCTCACCACCGGAGAATGAGCAGTTCTTC. Full variable domain (outside the CDR3, taken from reference TRBV18 and TRBJ2-1): NAGVMQNPRHLVRRRGQEARLRCSPMKGHSHVYWYRQLPEEGLKFMVYLQKENIIDESGMPKERFSAEFPKEGPSILRIQQVVRGDSAAYFCASSPPENEQFFGPGTRLTVL.

A single count supports this clone. This chain joins TRBV6-5 and TRBJ2-7; no firm D call. The V gene's germline CDR1 is MNHEY and CDR2 SVGAGI. This CDR3 comprises 13 residues. The V gene lost 7 bases and the J gene lost 2 bases, with 12 bases spanning the gap. CDR3 region: CASTDTKPYEQYF. CDR3 sequence (DNA): TGTGCCAGCACCGACACCAAACCCTACGAGCAGTACTTC.

This clone was seen just once. J is TRBJ2-3 and V is TRBV6-5; D is undetermined. The germline V gene has CDR1 MNHEY and CDR2 SVGAGI. V dropped 5 bases and J dropped 2 bases, with 11 bases sitting between them. The CDR3 runs to 14 residues. CDR3 bases: TGTGCCAGCAGTCCGACTGGGTACACAGATACGCAGTATTTT. Protein sequence: CASSPTGYTDTQYF.

The chain carries TRBV28 and TRBJ2-7; D might be TRBD1 (6 bases). CDR1 is MDHEN, CDR2 SYDVKM, per germline. The V and J ends lost 4 bases and 6 bases respectively, with 10 bases between them. This CDR3 spans 12 amino acids. The CDR3 coding sequence is TGTGCCAGCAGTTCACAGGGTAGCGAGCAGTACTTC. Protein sequence: CASSSQGSEQYF.

V gene TRBV7-2 combines with J gene TRBJ2-7; no clear D gene. The CDR3 spans 13 residues. Germline V lookup: CDR1 SGHTA, CDR2 FQGNSA. The V end was cut by 2 bases, the J end by 3 bases, with 8 bases between. CDR3 loop: CASSLSPIYEQYF. CDR3 DNA sequence: TGTGCCAGCAGCTTAAGCCCGATCTACGAGCAGTACTTC.

This chain links TRBV19 with TRBJ1-3; D is unclear. From germline, CDR1 is LNHDA and CDR2 SQIVND (reference sequence). The CDR3 loop spans 14 amino acids. Trimming cost V 10 bases and J 0 bases, with 13 bases left between them. In DNA, the CDR3 is TGTGCCACGGGGTCGCGCGGCTCTGGAAACACCATATATTTT. Translation gives CATGSRGSGNTIYF.

V gene TRBV7-8 combines with J gene TRBJ2-3; 10 bases are shared with TRBD1. Germline CDR1 is SGHVS and CDR2 is FQNEAQ. The CDR3 loop spans 14 amino acids. Trimming cost V 5 bases and J 4 bases; bases outside gene matches: 3. DNA for the CDR3: TGTGCCAGCAGCCCGGGGACAGGGGCAGATACGCAGTATTTT. Its translation is CASSPGTGADTQYF.